Listed here are 32 T cell receptor beta chains from one sample, sequenced in a study of identical twins. A single record per CDR3 protein comes from TCRdb applying MiXCR to the 5' RACE reads. Of a few hundred thousand distinct CDR3 sequences listed, 18% were seen once; the top ten hold 10% to 15%. The sample was naive T cells sorted from blood. These receptors all stem from a man aged 45-60 years in good health.

This clonotype showed up many times. V usage is TRBV27 and J usage is TRBJ2-7, with D unresolved. The germline V gene has CDR1 MNHEY and CDR2 SMNVEV (reference sequence). CDR3 size: 13 residues. Trimming took 2 bases from V and 2 from J, leaving 7 bases between them. As DNA, the CDR3 is TGTGCCAGCAGTTTAAGGGAAGCCTACGAGCAGTACTTC. The encoded protein is CASSLREAYEQYF.

The rearrangement uses TRBV12-3 or TRBV12-4 and TRBJ2-3, with a tentative D call TRBD2 (6 bases). This CDR3 region has 16 residues. V lost 6 bases, J lost 3 bases, and 19 bases lay in between. CDR3: CASSLDGGVWTDTQYF. The CDR3 DNA follows: TGTGCCAGCAGCCTCGACGGGGGAGTTTGGACAGATACGCAGTATTTT.

The rearrangement joins TRBV7-9 to TRBJ2-1; D unresolved. V was trimmed by 5 bases and J by 4 bases, leaving 12 bases between them. The CDR3 contains 14 residues. Germline loops: CDR1 SEHNR, CDR2 FQNEAQ (reference sequence). DNA for the CDR3: TGTGCCAGCAGCCCTCTCCCTGTTTACAATGAGCAGTTCTTC. It yields the protein CASSPLPVYNEQFF.

The V call is TRBV10-3, the J call TRBJ1-4; the D is unclear. Trimming shortened V by 4 bases and J by 8 bases, and 11 bases separated the two germline ends. The CDR3 totals 13 residues. Germline V gene lookup returns CDR1 ENHRY and CDR2 SYGVKD. The CDR3 here is CAISAKGGEKLFF. CDR3 nucleotide sequence: TGTGCCATCAGTGCCAAAGGAGGGGAAAAACTGTTTTTT.

This clonotype was detected many times. This sequence joins TRBV6-5 and TRBJ2-7, with 7 nucleotides matching TRBD1. Per germline, CDR1 MNHEY and CDR2 SVGAGI. V lost 0 bases and J lost 0; bases outside the gene matches: 5. CDR3 length equals 16 residues. The CDR3: CASSYSSTGDSYEQYF. The CDR3 DNA reads as TGTGCCAGCAGTTACTCGAGTACAGGGGACTCCTACGAGCAGTACTTC.

This sequence joins TRBV9 and TRBJ2-1; no definite D call. Germline assignment: CDR1 SGDLS and CDR2 YYNGEE. The V end was cut by 2 bases, the J end by 5 bases, with 20 bases between. The CDR3 totals 17 residues. The CDR3 DNA reads TGTGCCAGCAGCGTTTCGGCCCGTGTCTTACCCAACAATGAGCAGTTCTTC. This encodes CASSVSARVLPNNEQFF.

This clonotype turned up a few times. The chain links TRBV5-5 to TRBJ2-1; a weak D match, TRBD1 (5 bases). There are 14 residues in the CDR3. The germline V gene has CDR1 SGHKS and CDR2 YYEKEE (reference sequence). V was shortened by 0 bases and J by 13 bases, with 17 bases between the two germline ends. The DNA of the CDR3 is TGTGCCAGCAGCTTGGCCGACGCTGTAAGGGGACAGTTCTTC. Its translation is CASSLADAVRGQFF.

This rearrangement joins TRBV7-3 to TRBJ2-1, with 8 bases that match TRBD2. Germline V gene lookup returns CDR1 SGHTA and CDR2 FQGTGA. The CDR3 sequence is 13 residues long. The ends lost 5 bases at V and 9 bases at J; junction bases unmatched: 6. CDR3 nucleotide sequence: TGTGCCAGCAGCCCCACCCGGGAGGGTGAGCAGTTCTTC. Its protein is CASSPTREGEQFF.

The chain couples TRBV4-1 to TRBJ1-1; D call uncertain. The germline V gene encodes CDR1 MGHRA and CDR2 YSYEKL. This CDR3 has 14 residues. With 1 base removed from V and 1 base from J, the gap between germline ends came to 7 bases. The CDR3, as DNA: TGCGCCAGCAGCCAAGTGGCCGGGAACACTGAAGCTTTCTTT. Residues: CASSQVAGNTEAFF.

This clonotype was seen only once. The V and J genes are TRBV7-8 and TRBJ2-1; D gene uncertain. Between the trimmed V and J ends, which lost 1 base and 5 bases, there was a span of 6 bases. Germline loops: CDR1 SGHVS, CDR2 FQNEAQ. The CDR3 has 13 residues. CDR3 amino acids: CASSLEPDNEQFF. The CDR3 bases are TGTGCCAGCAGCTTAGAGCCGGACAATGAGCAGTTCTTC.

Turning to this clonotype: Relative to the germline gene, one junction end is altered; a read error may explain this. J is TRBJ2-7 and V is TRBV7-9; 9 bases are shared with TRBD1. CDR1 and CDR2 from the germline V gene are SEHNR and FQNEAQ (reference sequence). The CDR3 runs to 14 residues. The CDR3: CASSLALGTGQMHF. For the CDR3, the DNA is TGTGCCAGCAGCTTAGCGCTCGGGACAGGGCAAATGCACTTC. Looking up the rest from reference TRBV7-9 and TRBJ2-7 gives the full variable domain: DTGVSQNPRHKITKRGQNVTFRCDPISEHNRLYWYRQTLGQGPEFLTYFQNEAQLEKSRLLSDRFSAERPKGSFSTLEIQRTEQGDSAMYLCASSLALGTGQMHFGPGTRLTVT.

CDR3 nucleotides: TGCAGTGCTAGACCTCCCTCCGGGACAGGGGGTTACGAGCAGTACTTC. It encodes CSARPPSGTGGYEQYF. The V call is TRBV20-1, the J call TRBJ2-7, with 11 bases identical to TRBD1. V lost 2 bases to trimming and J lost 4 bases; unmatched junction nucleotides: 10. Germline-derived CDR1 and CDR2 are DFQATT and SNEGSKA (reference sequence). This CDR3 contains 16 residues.

The J gene is TRBJ2-5, the V gene TRBV5-1, with a possible D match to TRBD2 (5 bases). CDR3 length equals 15 residues. The V gene lost 1 base and the J gene lost 1 base, with 11 bases spanning the gap. CDR1 is SGHRS and CDR2 is YFSETQ in the germline V gene. The CDR3 coding sequence is TGCGCCAGCAGCTTGAGAGGAGGATCCCAAGAGACCCAGTACTTC. It specifies CASSLRGGSQETQYF.

This clonotype has only a few counts. The chain combines TRBV27 with TRBJ1-1; no definite D call. V shed 1 base and J shed 4 bases, with 7 bases lying between them. The length of the CDR3 is 13 residues. Germline CDR1 is MNHEY and CDR2 is SMNVEV (reference sequence). Here the CDR3 DNA reads TGTGCCAGCAGTTTATTTCGGAGCACTGAAGCTTTCTTT. Its translation: CASSLFRSTEAFF.

This clonotype has a handful of counts. The chain combines TRBV20-1 with TRBJ2-7, with TRBD2 matching 10 bases. The CDR3 sequence is 15 residues long. Germline trimming cut 0 bases from V and 5 bases from J; bases unmatched to any gene: 7. Germline V lookup: CDR1 DFQATT, CDR2 SNEGSKA (reference sequence). For the CDR3, the DNA is TGCAGTGCTAGAGAAGGGGGTCTAGCGGGAGACGAGCAGTACTTC. Its protein is CSAREGGLAGDEQYF.

The chain recombines TRBV20-1 with TRBJ1-1; D gene uncertain. The germline gives CDR1 DFQATT, CDR2 SNEGSKA (reference sequence). V dropped 3 bases and J dropped 8 bases, with 10 bases sitting between them. The CDR3 consists of 11 residues. This chain's CDR3 is CSASATREAFF. The CDR3 DNA sequence: TGCAGTGCTAGTGCTACACGGGAAGCTTTCTTT.

The CDR3 here is CASSARRRGDADTQYF. The DNA of the CDR3 is TGTGCCAGCAGCGCGAGAAGGCGGGGGGACGCAGATACGCAGTATTTT. The chain combines TRBV9 with TRBJ2-3, with 8 positions matching TRBD2. From germline, CDR1 is SGDLS and CDR2 YYNGEE. J lost 4 bases, V lost 3 bases, and 10 bases had no gene match. This CDR3 has 16 amino acids.

In its sample, this clonotype was seen a few times. In DNA form, the CDR3 reads TGTGCCAGCGCAAGAACCGGGACTAGCGGGAGTGGAGAGCAGTACTTC. Residues: CASARTGTSGSGEQYF. The gene calls are TRBV7-2 and TRBJ2-7, with 14 positions matching TRBD2. Germline V CDR1 and CDR2: SGHTA, FQGNSA. Trimming at V came to 8 bases and at J to 7 bases, leaving 13 bases not matched to a gene. The CDR3 spans 16 residues.

V usage is TRBV7-9 and J usage is TRBJ2-5, with D perhaps matching TRBD2 (5 bases). CDR3 length: 15 residues. Between the trimmed V and J ends, which lost 2 bases and 1 base, there was a span of 11 bases. In germline, CDR1 is SEHNR, CDR2 FQNEAQ (reference sequence). CDR3 region: CASSLPLALQETQYF. CDR3 DNA: TGTGCCAGCAGCTTACCCCTAGCCCTCCAAGAGACCCAGTACTTC.

This clonotype was observed a handful of times. This chain links TRBV10-2 with TRBJ2-1; D remains unclear. Trimming took off 0 bases at V and 4 bases at J, with 16 bases between the two ends. Germline V CDR1 and CDR2: WSHSY, SAAADI. There are 17 residues in the CDR3. DNA of the CDR3: TGCGCCAGCAGTGAGTCTCACTTAAACTTCCCATACAATGAGCAGTTCTTC. This codes for CASSESHLNFPYNEQFF.

This chain connects TRBV28 to TRBJ2-7, with D unresolved. The CDR3 consists of 14 residues. Looked up from germline, CDR1 is MDHEN and CDR2 is SYDVKM. The germline V and J ends were trimmed by 4 bases and 12 bases, with 22 bases remaining between them. The CDR3 region is CASSSRPRTALWYF. DNA of the CDR3: TGTGCCAGCAGTTCAAGGCCCCGGACCGCCTTGTGGTACTTC.

This clonotype has more than one count but fewer than ten. The chain uses TRBV27 and TRBJ2-7; 7 bases map to TRBD2. Germline values: CDR1 MNHEY, CDR2 SMNVEV (reference sequence). CDR3 size: 16 residues. The V segment lost 6 bases and the J segment 4 bases; nucleotides outside the gene matches: 15. For the CDR3, the DNA is TGTGCCAGCAGCATTAGGTTGGGGGGGTCCTGGTACGAGCAGTACTTC. It is translated as CASSIRLGGSWYEQYF.

The V and J genes are TRBV4-1 and TRBJ2-3, with a possible D match to TRBD1 (5 bases). Deletions cut 1 base from V and 5 bases from J, with 13 bases between. The CDR3 consists of 15 residues. Germline CDR1 MGHRA, CDR2 YSYEKL. The CDR3: CASSQVGVAGDTQYF. Here the CDR3 DNA reads TGCGCCAGCAGCCAAGTAGGGGTAGCAGGAGATACGCAGTATTTT.

This clonotype was counted a few times. The chain is built from TRBV7-2 and TRBJ1-4, with D possibly being TRBD1 (5 bases). CDR3 size: 12 residues. The germline V gene has CDR1 SGHTA and CDR2 FQGNSA. Deletions cut 2 bases from V and 10 bases from J, with 8 bases between. As DNA, the CDR3 is TGTGCCAGCAGCTTAAATGGGGGAAAACTGTTTTTT. This gives the protein CASSLNGGKLFF.

The V gene is TRBV5-1, the J gene TRBJ2-3, with D hard to call. The V and J ends lost 3 bases and 1 base respectively, with 12 bases between them. In germline, CDR1 is SGHRS, CDR2 YFSETQ. The length of the CDR3 is 15 residues. CDR3 nucleotides: TGCGCCAGCAGCTCGAGCCAGCTTCGCACAGATACGCAGTATTTT. Translation gives CASSSSQLRTDTQYF.

This clonotype has at least ten counts. The rearrangement links TRBV5-1 to TRBJ2-5, with D possibly being TRBD1 (6 bases). Germline V gene data show CDR1 as SGHRS and CDR2 as YFSETQ. The CDR3 has 14 amino acids. The V end was cut by 0 bases, the J end by 5 bases, with 11 bases between. CDR3: CASSLDAGEETQYF. In DNA form, the CDR3 reads TGCGCCAGCAGCTTGGATGCAGGGGAGGAGACCCAGTACTTC.

This sequence joins TRBV27 and TRBJ1-1; D unresolved. The CDR3 consists of 13 residues. CDR1 MNHEY and CDR2 SMNVEV come from the germline V gene (reference sequence). With 2 bases removed from V and 5 bases from J, the gap between germline ends came to 9 bases. CDR3 region: CASSLILGTEAFF. The CDR3 nucleotides read TGTGCCAGCAGTTTAATCCTGGGGACTGAAGCTTTCTTT.

Only a few counts were recorded for this clonotype. The chain carries TRBV6-5 and TRBJ2-7, with TRBD2 matching over 16 bases. After removal of 2 bases from V and 2 bases from J, the junction contained 3 bases not matched to a gene. The CDR3 spans 17 residues. Germline V gene data show CDR1 as MNHEY and CDR2 as SVGAGI. The CDR3 loop is CASSYDGTSGGAYEQYF. In DNA form, the CDR3 reads TGTGCCAGCAGTTACGACGGGACTAGCGGGGGGGCCTACGAGCAGTACTTC.

This clonotype has a count of ten or more. CDR3 DNA sequence: TGTGCCAGCAGCTTAGACCCGGGCGGACGTACCTTCGACACAGATACGCAGTATTTT. Translation gives CASSLDPGGRTFDTDTQYF. The chain uses TRBV11-2 and TRBJ2-3; D gene ambiguous. Germline values: CDR1 SGHAT, CDR2 FQNNGV. The CDR3 consists of 19 residues. Trimming removed 0 bases from V and 2 bases from J, with 21 bases in between.

The chain uses TRBV15 and TRBJ1-3, with D possibly TRBD1 on 6 matching bases. Germline CDR1 reads LNHNV; CDR2 reads YYDKDF (reference sequence). CDR3 length: 14 amino acids. V shed 5 bases and J shed 0 bases, with 8 bases lying between them. The CDR3 DNA sequence: TGTGCCACCAGCCAGGGGAGCTCTGGAAACACCATATATTTT. It yields the protein CATSQGSSGNTIYF.

The chain employs TRBV6-5 and TRBJ2-1, with 9 bases lining up with TRBD2. V trimming: 2 bases; J trimming: 0 bases; junction bases outside the gene matches: 8. This CDR3 comprises 18 residues. Germline V gives CDR1 MNHEY, CDR2 SVGAGI. The CDR3 coding sequence is TGTGCCAGCAGTTACGACCCTAGCGGGGCCAGCTCCTACAATGAGCAGTTCTTC. Translated: CASSYDPSGASSYNEQFF.

The chain has TRBV20-1 and TRBJ2-7; 11 positions match TRBD2. CDR3 length equals 17 residues. Germline loops: CDR1 DFQATT, CDR2 SNEGSKA (reference sequence). Unmatched junction bases numbered 19, after V lost 6 bases and J lost 6 bases. Here the CDR3 DNA reads TGCAGTGCAGGTCCACTAGCGGGGGTAGGGGGAACAGGCGAGCAGTACTTC. This encodes CSAGPLAGVGGTGEQYF.